This record concerns one T cell receptor beta chain sequence. The sample originates from a study of T cell responses to AZD1222 COVID-19 vaccine. Between the trimmed V and J ends, which lost 5 bases and 2 bases, there was a span of 14 bases. The length of the CDR3 is 15 residues. Per germline, CDR1 MDHEN and CDR2 SYDVKM. The method was immunoSEQ multiplex PCR; TCRdb's version includes in-frame clones alone and lacks a portion of them. The data contain some 120,000 clones, 80% to 90% of them seen just once; the ten biggest clones take up 3% to 4.5%. The TCR originated in an adult in good health. The sequences come from peripheral blood, collected on day 0 of MenACWY control vaccination. The chain employs TRBV28 and TRBJ2-3; possible D gene TRBD1, 6 bases. CDR3 amino acids: CASSTRRDTTDTQYF. CDR3 DNA: TGTGCCAGCAGTACTCGCCGGGACACCACAGATACGCAGTATTTT.